The clone carrying this T cell receptor (beta chain) was recorded only once. This CDR3 fails to terminate in the conserved phenylalanine or tryptophan, so it likely reflects a read error. Germline lookup yields CDR1 MNHNS and CDR2 SASEGT. CDR3 length: 14 residues. The data belong to a study of tumor-infiltrating lymphocytes in primary liver carcinoma. Study-level background: All patients, whether men or women, fell within 30 to 69 years of age.

Production of TCR beta cDNA used roughly 500 ng total RNA together with a constant-region primer. Libraries for TCR beta were built through three nested multiplex PCR rounds, which together made up a slightly modified ARM-PCR procedure. Rounds one and two of PCR, each of roughly 10 cycles, were primed with TRBV1-TRBV30 forward primers and a C-beta reverse primer. TCRdb re-called the multiplex PCR reads through MiXCR, storing one row per CDR3 protein. The sample yields about 310,000 distinct CDR3 sequences, about 50% seen once. Germline DNA was extracted alongside blood RNA, which was obtained from unsorted whole blood.

The rearrangement joins TRBV6-1 to TRBJ2-1; 13 positions agree with TRBD2. This TCR derives from a woman between 25 and 40 years old with primary liver carcinoma and hepatitis B virus infection. Sequenced material: peripheral blood. Here the CDR3 DNA reads TGTGTCAGCAGCCGGACTAGCGGGAGTTATGAGCAGTTCTTA. It specifies CVSSRTSGSYEQFL.